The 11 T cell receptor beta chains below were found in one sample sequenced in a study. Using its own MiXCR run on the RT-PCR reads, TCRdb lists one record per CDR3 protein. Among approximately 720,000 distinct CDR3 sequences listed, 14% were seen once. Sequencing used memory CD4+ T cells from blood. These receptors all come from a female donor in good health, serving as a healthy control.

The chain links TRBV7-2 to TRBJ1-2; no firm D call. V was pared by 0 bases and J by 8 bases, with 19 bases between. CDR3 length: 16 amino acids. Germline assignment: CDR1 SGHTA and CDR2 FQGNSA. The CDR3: CASSLALRAVSWGYTF. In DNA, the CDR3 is TGTGCCAGCAGCTTAGCGCTGCGGGCCGTCTCTTGGGGCTACACCTTC.

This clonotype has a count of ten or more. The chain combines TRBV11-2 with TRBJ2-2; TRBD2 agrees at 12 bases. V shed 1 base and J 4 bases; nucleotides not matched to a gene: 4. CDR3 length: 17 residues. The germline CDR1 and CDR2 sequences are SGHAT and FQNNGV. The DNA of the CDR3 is TGTGCCAGCAGCTTAGGACTAGCGGGGGCGCGCACCGGGGAGCTGTTTTTT. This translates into CASSLGLAGARTGELFF.

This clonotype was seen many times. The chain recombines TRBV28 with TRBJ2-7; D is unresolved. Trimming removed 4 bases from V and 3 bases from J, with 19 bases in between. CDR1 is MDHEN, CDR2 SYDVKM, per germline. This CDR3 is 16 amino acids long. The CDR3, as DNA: TGTGCCAGCAGTTCGATACACGGTACCAACGTCTACGAGCAGTACTTC. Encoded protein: CASSSIHGTNVYEQYF.

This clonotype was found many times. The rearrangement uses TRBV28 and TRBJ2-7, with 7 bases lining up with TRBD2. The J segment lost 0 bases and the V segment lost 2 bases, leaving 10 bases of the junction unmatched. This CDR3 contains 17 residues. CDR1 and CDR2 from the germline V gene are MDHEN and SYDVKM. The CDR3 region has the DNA TGTGCCAGCAGTTTAGTGGGAGGGACCCGCGGCTCCTACGAGCAGTACTTC. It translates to CASSLVGGTRGSYEQYF.

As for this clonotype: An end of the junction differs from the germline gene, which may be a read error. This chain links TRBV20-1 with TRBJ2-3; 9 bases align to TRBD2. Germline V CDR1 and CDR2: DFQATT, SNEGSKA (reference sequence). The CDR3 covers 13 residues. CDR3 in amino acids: CSPSGILTDTQYF. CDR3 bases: TGCAGTCCTAGCGGGATTCTCACAGATACGCAGTATTTT.

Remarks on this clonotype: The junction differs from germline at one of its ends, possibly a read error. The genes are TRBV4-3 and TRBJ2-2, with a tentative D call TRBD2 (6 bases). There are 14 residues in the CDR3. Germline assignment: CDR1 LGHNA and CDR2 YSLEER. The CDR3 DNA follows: TGCGCCAGCCGCGGGACGGTCAACACCGGGGTGCTGTTTTTT. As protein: CASRGTVNTGVLFF.

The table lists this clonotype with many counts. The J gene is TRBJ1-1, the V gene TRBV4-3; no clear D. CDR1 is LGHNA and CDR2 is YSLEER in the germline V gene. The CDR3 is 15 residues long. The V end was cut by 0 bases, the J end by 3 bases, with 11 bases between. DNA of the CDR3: TGCGCCAGCAGCCAAGATCTTTGGGGAGACACTGAAGCTTTCTTT. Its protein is CASSQDLWGDTEAFF.

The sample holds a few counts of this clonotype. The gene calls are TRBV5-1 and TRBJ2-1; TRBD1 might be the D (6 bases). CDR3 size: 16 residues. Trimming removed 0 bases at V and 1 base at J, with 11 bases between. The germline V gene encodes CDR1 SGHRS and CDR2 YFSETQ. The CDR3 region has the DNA TGCGCCAGCAGCTTGGCCGGGGACATATCCTACAATGAGCAGTTCTTC. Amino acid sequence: CASSLAGDISYNEQFF.

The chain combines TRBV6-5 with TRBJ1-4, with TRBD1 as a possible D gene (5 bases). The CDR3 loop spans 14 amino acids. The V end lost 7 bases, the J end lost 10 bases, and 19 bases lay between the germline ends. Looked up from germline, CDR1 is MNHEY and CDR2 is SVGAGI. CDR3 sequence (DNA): TGTGCCAGCAAACAAAGTGGGGACGGGGGAAAACTGTTTTTT. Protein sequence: CASKQSGDGGKLFF.

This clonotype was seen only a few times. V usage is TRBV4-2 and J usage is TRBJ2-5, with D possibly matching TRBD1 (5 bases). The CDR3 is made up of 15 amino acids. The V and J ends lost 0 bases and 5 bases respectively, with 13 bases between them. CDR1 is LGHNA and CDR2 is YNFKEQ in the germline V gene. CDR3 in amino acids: CASSQDFWGSETQYF. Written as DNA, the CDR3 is TGTGCCAGCAGCCAAGATTTTTGGGGCTCGGAGACCCAGTACTTC.

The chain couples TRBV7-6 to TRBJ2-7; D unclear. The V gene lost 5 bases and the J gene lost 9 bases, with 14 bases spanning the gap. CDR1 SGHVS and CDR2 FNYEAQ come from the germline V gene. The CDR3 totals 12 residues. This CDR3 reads CASSGLTRRQYF. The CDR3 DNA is TGTGCCAGCAGCGGGTTGACACGTAGGCAGTACTTC.